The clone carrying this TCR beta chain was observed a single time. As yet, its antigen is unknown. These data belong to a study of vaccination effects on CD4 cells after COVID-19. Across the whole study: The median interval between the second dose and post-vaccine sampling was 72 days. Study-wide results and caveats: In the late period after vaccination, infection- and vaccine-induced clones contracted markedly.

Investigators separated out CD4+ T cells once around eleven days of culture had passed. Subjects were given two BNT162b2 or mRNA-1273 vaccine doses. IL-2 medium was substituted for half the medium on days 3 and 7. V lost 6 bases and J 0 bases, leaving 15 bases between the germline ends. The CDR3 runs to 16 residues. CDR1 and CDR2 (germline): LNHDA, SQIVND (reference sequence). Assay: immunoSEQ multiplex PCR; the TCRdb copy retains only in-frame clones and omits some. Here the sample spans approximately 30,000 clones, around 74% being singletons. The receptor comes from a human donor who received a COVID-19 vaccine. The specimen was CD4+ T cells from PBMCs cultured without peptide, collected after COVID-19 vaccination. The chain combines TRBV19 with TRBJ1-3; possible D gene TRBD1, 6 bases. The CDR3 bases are TGTGCCAGTAGCCCACAGGGTTTCGACTCTGGAAACACCATATATTTT. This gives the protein CASSPQGFDSGNTIYF.